This T cell receptor (beta chain) was identified during a study of response to subunit inactivated influenza vaccine. The study, taken as a whole, reports: Only a handful of new T cells, the authors suggested, are recruited with each seasonal influenza vaccination.

Looked up from germline, CDR1 is MGHRA and CDR2 is YSYEKL. CDR3 length equals 16 residues. V gave up 3 bases and J gave up 5 bases; unmatched junction bases: 12. One entry per CDR3 protein, called by TCRdb with MiXCR from the RT-PCR reads. The sample records about 800,000 distinct CDR3 sequences, 21% being singletons. This clonotype has a handful of counts. Its antigen is as yet unknown. V gene TRBV4-1 combines with J gene TRBJ2-5, with 7 bases that match TRBD1. The origin of this receptor is a middle-aged man who received an inactivated influenza vaccine. This sample comprised PBMCs from blood, obtained around 5 days after vaccination. The chain's CDR3 is CASSHEITGVGETQYF. CDR3 sequence (DNA): TGCGCCAGCAGCCACGAAATTACAGGGGTGGGGGAGACCCAGTACTTC.